These 2 T cell receptor beta chains were all obtained from the same sample, sequenced in a study of cytomegalovirus exposure and HLA in healthy donors. PCR used 60 Vbeta primers and 13 Jbeta primers. Libraries were prepared by immunoSEQ multiplex PCR; TCRdb keeps only in-frame clonotypes and omits some of them. The sample contains roughly 180,000 clones, approximately 78% of which appear only once. The sequencing input was PBMCs. The receptors derive from a woman aged 45-65 years in good health and CMV-seropositive.

This clone was seen only a few times. The rearrangement uses TRBV6-5 and TRBJ1-2; 8 positions agree with TRBD1. With 2 bases clipped from V and 9 bases from J, the junction kept 5 bases outside the gene matches. The CDR3 is made up of 13 amino acids. Germline CDR1 is MNHEY and CDR2 is SVGAGI. CDR3 loop: CASSYPGQGSYTF. The DNA of the CDR3 is TGTGCCAGCAGTTACCCAGGACAGGGAAGCTACACCTTC.

The chain combines TRBV19 with TRBJ2-3; 7 positions match TRBD2. This CDR3 is built from 16 residues. Trimming took 3 bases from V and 0 from J; bases not matched to a gene: 6. Germline loops: CDR1 LNHDA, CDR2 SQIVND (reference sequence). CDR3 sequence (DNA): TGTGCCAGTAGTATTTGGGGGGGGTCTAGCACAGATACGCAGTATTTT. Translation gives CASSIWGGSSTDTQYF.